This TCR beta chain came from a study of shared clonotypes between healthy human individuals. Study findings and constraints: Only a few donors were included, so the genetic and exposure-history diversity represented was limited.

Measured with immunoSEQ multiplex PCR; TCRdb has only the in-frame clones, and not every one. The sample consists of around 1.6 million clones, around 98% of them appearing once. The CDR3 covers 11 residues. Germline V gene lookup returns CDR1 DFQATT and CDR2 SNEGSKA (reference sequence). With 6 bases removed from V and 7 bases from J, the gap between germline ends came to 10 bases. In regard to this clone: Antigen unknown.

CD4+ cell separation produced CD45RA+ naive and CD45RA-negative memory subsets. This clonotype originated in a man aged 25-45 years in good health. This sequence joins TRBV20-1 and TRBJ2-1; D is undetermined. The sample was naive CD4+ T cells sorted from blood. Subset defined: CD45RA+ positively selected. The DNA for the CDR3 is TGCAGTGCCGAGACTTGGAATGAGCAGTTCTTC. It is translated as CSAETWNEQFF.